Below, 17 T cell receptor beta chains from the same sample are listed, as sequenced in a study of T-cell memory formation after mild COVID-19. TCRdb passed the 5' RACE reads through MiXCR, listing each CDR3 protein once. The sample yields tens of thousands of distinct CDR3 sequences, 7% to 8% seen once. Sequencing was carried out using PBMCs or a T cell subset sorted from them (not recorded which). Every receptor here comes from a man aged 18 to 29 who had mild COVID-19 (a few samples of this study predate the infection). Cell type and time point are not known.

This clonotype was picked up a small number of times. The chain is built from TRBV7-2 and TRBJ2-1, with 9 bases aligning to TRBD2. CDR3 length: 16 amino acids. The ends lost 4 bases at V and 4 bases at J; junction bases unmatched: 8. Germline V gene sequence: CDR1 SGHTA, CDR2 FQGNSA. The CDR3 is CASSSASGEPYNEQFF. The CDR3 DNA sequence: TGTGCCAGCAGCTCCGCTAGCGGGGAGCCATACAATGAGCAGTTCTTC.

V and J are TRBV30 and TRBJ1-3; D uncertain. The CDR3 has 14 residues. V dropped 4 bases and J dropped 0 bases, with 10 bases sitting between them. Germline CDR1 reads GTSNPN; CDR2 reads SVGIG (reference sequence). The CDR3 reads CAWTRRSSGNTIYF. CDR3 nucleotides: TGTGCCTGGACAAGGCGTAGCTCTGGAAACACCATATATTTT.

The chain recombines TRBV20-1 with TRBJ2-1, with no clear D. Trimming pared 5 bases from V and 4 bases from J, leaving 3 bases between. The CDR3 consists of 10 residues. The V gene's germline CDR1 is DFQATT and CDR2 SNEGSKA (reference sequence). The CDR3 sequence: CSAYYNEQFF. CDR3 in DNA: TGCAGTGCTTATTACAATGAGCAGTTCTTC.

This clonotype was counted at least ten times. DNA for the CDR3: TGTGCCAGCAGTGGAACCCTCACTGAAGCTTTCTTT. This translates into CASSGTLTEAFF. This chain connects TRBV28 to TRBJ1-1; D gene uncertain. The CDR3 is 12 amino acids. V lost 5 bases, J lost 4 bases, and 8 bases lay in between. The germline V gene encodes CDR1 MDHEN and CDR2 SYDVKM.

The rearrangement links TRBV3-1 to TRBJ1-2; D is ambiguous. The CDR3 is 14 residues long. Between the trimmed V and J ends, which lost 4 bases and 3 bases, there was a span of 12 bases. The germline CDR1 and CDR2 sequences are LGHDT and YNNKEL (reference sequence). The DNA of the CDR3 is TGTGCCAGCAGCCGCAGTGGGGTGTACTATGGCTACACCTTC. This sequence encodes CASSRSGVYYGYTF.

This clonotype appeared many times. The J gene is TRBJ1-1, the V gene TRBV28; no clear D gene. V gave up 8 bases and J gave up 4 bases, with 8 bases separating them. The CDR3 is 11 residues long. The germline CDR1 and CDR2 sequences are MDHEN and SYDVKM. The CDR3 protein is CASLRTTEAFF. The CDR3, as DNA: TGTGCCAGCCTCAGGACCACTGAAGCTTTCTTT.

This clonotype was seen ten or more times. This chain links TRBV20-1 with TRBJ1-5, with no clear D. Trimming removed 6 bases from V and 3 bases from J, with 18 bases in between. Germline lookup yields CDR1 DFQATT and CDR2 SNEGSKA (reference sequence). The CDR3 is 15 residues long. CDR3 bases: TGCAGTGCGAAACAGCCGGGATTAAACAATCAGCCCCAGCATTTT. This codes for CSAKQPGLNNQPQHF.

This clonotype was observed many times. The rearrangement joins TRBV5-1 to TRBJ2-3; possible D gene TRBD1, 6 bases. The CDR3 has 14 residues. V lost 4 bases, J lost 6 bases, and 15 bases lay in between. Germline values: CDR1 SGHRS, CDR2 YFSETQ. CDR3 region: CASSLWGPGDTQYF. In nucleotides, the CDR3 is TGCGCCAGCAGCCTGTGGGGGCCAGGGGATACGCAGTATTTT.

This clonotype has only a few counts. The chain couples TRBV12-3 or TRBV12-4 to TRBJ2-7; 8 bases align to TRBD1. J gave up 4 bases and V 6 bases, and 11 bases lay outside the gene matches. The CDR3 consists of 15 residues. This CDR3 reads CASSQQGVSRYEQYF. In DNA form, the CDR3 reads TGTGCCAGCAGCCAACAGGGGGTATCTCGTTACGAGCAGTACTTC.

This clonotype was detected many times. V gene TRBV18 combines with J gene TRBJ1-5; 8 bases match TRBD1. The germline V gene has CDR1 KGHSH and CDR2 LQKENI. This CDR3 is 13 amino acids long. Trimming at V came to 10 bases and at J to 7 bases, leaving 9 bases not matched to a gene. CDR3 protein: CATSEDRAQPQHF. The DNA of the CDR3 is TGTGCCACCTCTGAGGACAGGGCCCAGCCCCAGCATTTT.

The table lists this clonotype with a few counts. The chain links TRBV7-9 to TRBJ2-1; D unresolved. V lost 3 bases to trimming and J lost 2 bases, with 5 bases between them. CDR3 length: 13 residues. Germline CDR1 is SEHNR and CDR2 is FQNEAQ (reference sequence). In DNA form, the CDR3 reads TGTGCCAGCAGCTTTGGTACCTACAATGAGCAGTTCTTC. Translated: CASSFGTYNEQFF. Full variable domain (remainder filled in from reference TRBV7-9 and TRBJ2-1): DTGVSQNPRHKITKRGQNVTFRCDPISEHNRLYWYRQTLGQGPEFLTYFQNEAQLEKSRLLSDRFSAERPKGSFSTLEIQRTEQGDSAMYLCASSFGTYNEQFFGPGTRLTVL.

At least ten counts were recorded for this clonotype. The chain links TRBV4-2 to TRBJ2-6, with TRBD2 identical over 9 bases. CDR1 and CDR2 from the germline V gene are LGHNA and YNFKEQ. The CDR3 spans 16 residues. After removal of 3 bases from V and 0 bases from J, the junction contained 0 bases not matched to a gene. CDR3 in DNA: TGTGCCAGCAGCCAGCGGGGGGGCTCTGGGGCCAACGTCCTGACTTTC. Encoded protein: CASSQRGGSGANVLTF.

This clonotype came up many times. The chain links TRBV9 to TRBJ2-1, with D tentatively TRBD2 (6 bases). The length of the CDR3 is 15 residues. V shed 0 bases and J shed 12 bases, with 19 bases lying between them. From germline, CDR1 is SGDLS and CDR2 YYNGEE. The CDR3 DNA is TGTGCCAGCAGCGTAGCCACACTGGGGGACGGGGGGCAGTTCTTC. This codes for CASSVATLGDGGQFF.

The V and J genes are TRBV6-5 and TRBJ1-1; D remains unclear. V lost 0 bases and J lost 1, with 6 bases in between. Germline CDR1 MNHEY, CDR2 SVGAGI. This CDR3 has 14 amino acids. The DNA of the CDR3 is TGTGCCAGCAGTTACTCCGGCAGGAACACTGAAGCTTTCTTT. This codes for CASSYSGRNTEAFF.

Ten or more counts support this clonotype. This chain uses TRBV7-3 with TRBJ1-1; D may be TRBD1 (6 bases). CDR3 length: 14 amino acids. Germline values: CDR1 SGHTA, CDR2 FQGTGA. Trimming took 2 bases from V and 3 from J, leaving 10 bases between them. CDR3: CASSLGGGYTEAFF. In DNA, the CDR3 is TGTGCCAGCAGCTTAGGGGGCGGATACACTGAAGCTTTCTTT.

This rearrangement joins TRBV2 to TRBJ2-5, with 9 positions matching TRBD1. This CDR3 has 12 residues. Germline CDR1 and CDR2: SNHLY and FYNNEI. V was clipped by 7 bases and J by 4 bases; unmatched bases: 1. CDR3 sequence: CASMDRGETQYF. CDR3 nucleotide sequence: TGTGCCAGCATGGACAGGGGAGAGACCCAGTACTTC.

In its sample, this clonotype was seen many times. This chain uses TRBV5-1 with TRBJ2-3, with 9 bases that match TRBD1. Germline CDR1 reads SGHRS; CDR2 reads YFSETQ. This CDR3 comprises 14 residues. Losses at the gene ends were 7 bases for V and 4 bases for J; bases not matched to a gene: 7. In nucleotides, the CDR3 is TGCGCCAGCCGGGACAGGGCTATCGCAGATACGCAGTATTTT. Residues: CASRDRAIADTQYF.